These 21 T cell receptor beta chains share one sample of origin, sequenced in a study of blood T cell repertoires in COVID-19. Method: immunoSEQ multiplex PCR; TCRdb's copy keeps in-frame clones and lacks some. The sample shows approximately 240,000 clones, 65% to 85% of them seen only once. Sequenced: peripheral blood. Every receptor here comes from a woman aged 25-40 years who had recovered from COVID-19.

The genes are TRBV2 and TRBJ2-2; 9 positions agree with TRBD1. The germline V gene has CDR1 SNHLY and CDR2 FYNNEI. This CDR3 spans 16 amino acids. The V gene end was trimmed by 6 bases and the J gene end by 4 bases; junction bases not matched to a gene: 9. CDR3 sequence reads: CASRETGTGTTGELFF. Here the CDR3 DNA reads TGTGCCAGCAGGGAGACCGGGACAGGGACCACCGGGGAGCTGTTTTTT.

The CDR3 nucleotides are TGCAGCGTTGGGCAGATTAGCAATCAGCCCCAGCATTTT. Translated: CSVGQISNQPQHF. This chain joins TRBV29-1 and TRBJ1-5; no clear D gene. Per germline, CDR1 SQVTM and CDR2 ANQGSEA. The V end lost 4 bases, the J end lost 0 bases, and 7 bases lay between the germline ends. The CDR3 spans 13 residues.

The genes are TRBV28 and TRBJ2-7, with 11 bases that match TRBD2. The CDR3 covers 18 residues. The germline V gene has CDR1 MDHEN and CDR2 SYDVKM. The V and J ends lost 4 bases and 0 bases, in that order; junction bases with no gene match: 11. The CDR3 nucleotides read TGTGCCAGCAGTTCCCCTAAAACTAGCGGGGGACTCTCCTACGAGCAGTACTTC. This translates into CASSSPKTSGGLSYEQYF.

The rearrangement uses TRBV6-4 and TRBJ2-5, with D perhaps TRBD2 (6 bases). V lost 3 bases to trimming and J lost 1 base, with 21 bases between them. The CDR3 loop spans 18 amino acids. Looked up from germline, CDR1 is MRHNA and CDR2 is SNTAGT. CDR3 sequence (DNA): TGTGCCAGCAGTGATGTTGGGAAGGGAGCGGGTACCCAAGAGACCCAGTACTTC. Translating gives CASSDVGKGAGTQETQYF.

CDR3 protein: CASSLGRSRDTEAFF. CDR3 DNA sequence: TGTGCCAGCAGCTTGGGGAGGAGTCGGGACACTGAAGCTTTCTTT. This rearrangement joins TRBV5-8 to TRBJ1-1; D not certain. Trimming took off 0 bases at V and 3 bases at J, with 12 bases between the two ends. CDR1 and CDR2 (germline): SGHTS, YDEGEE. There are 15 residues in the CDR3. Drawing the rest from reference TRBV5-8 and TRBJ1-1, the complete variable domain is EAGVTQSPTHLIKTRGQQATLRCSPISGHTSVYWYQQALGLGLQFLLWYDEGEERNRGNFPPRFSGRQFPNYSSELNVNALELEDSALYLCASSLGRSRDTEAFFGQGTRLTVV.

This chain joins TRBV28 and TRBJ1-5; 7 positions agree with TRBD1. CDR3 size: 15 residues. CDR1 and CDR2 (germline): MDHEN, SYDVKM. After removal of 4 bases from V and 3 bases from J, the junction contained 6 bases not matched to a gene. The CDR3 region has the DNA TGTGCCAGCAGTTCCCTACAGGGGAACAATCAGCCCCAGCATTTT. Protein: CASSSLQGNNQPQHF.

This clone was detected a few times. The chain carries TRBV6-1 and TRBJ2-7, with D unresolved. The V gene's germline CDR1 is MNHNS and CDR2 SASEGT. This CDR3 comprises 15 residues. V lost 3 bases, J lost 0 bases, and 12 bases lay in between. The CDR3 DNA reads as TGTGCCAGCAGTGACGAGGAAACTTACTCCTACGAGCAGTACTTC. Translation gives CASSDEETYSYEQYF.

The chain couples TRBV11-1 to TRBJ2-1; maybe TRBD2 (5 bases). CDR3 length equals 14 residues. The ends were cut back, 2 bases at V and 7 bases at J, with 12 bases in the middle. Looked up from germline, CDR1 is SGHAT and CDR2 is FQDESV (reference sequence). CDR3 in DNA: TGTGCCAGCAGCTTAAACGGGCCGGGGAATGAGCAGTTCTTC. Its protein is CASSLNGPGNEQFF. The whole variable domain, remainder taken from reference TRBV11-1 and TRBJ2-1, is EAEVAQSPRYKITEKSQAVAFWCDPISGHATLYWYRQILGQGPELLVQFQDESVVDDSQLPKDRFSAERLKGVDSTLKIQPAELGDSAMYLCASSLNGPGNEQFFGPGTRLTVL.

The chain links TRBV30 to TRBJ1-2; the D is unclear. Germline CDR1 reads GTSNPN; CDR2 reads SVGIG (reference sequence). The CDR3 loop spans 13 amino acids. V lost 7 bases and J lost 4, with 16 bases in between. The CDR3 spells CAFGVWAPYGYTF. DNA of the CDR3: TGTGCCTTCGGTGTGTGGGCACCCTATGGCTACACCTTC. Looking up the rest from reference TRBV30 and TRBJ1-2 gives the full variable domain: SQTIHQWPATLVQPVGSPLSLECTVEGTSNPNLYWYRQAAGRGLQLLFYSVGIGQISSEVPQNLSASRPQDRQFILSSKKLLLSDSGFYLCAFGVWAPYGYTFGSGTRLTVV.

This chain uses TRBV28 with TRBJ2-7; 8 nucleotides align to TRBD1. The junction had 2 bases not matched to a gene; V was cut back by 10 bases and J by 0 bases. The CDR3 length is 12 residues. Germline values: CDR1 MDHEN, CDR2 SYDVKM. The CDR3 DNA reads TGTGCCACCACAGGGGGCTCCTACGAGCAGTACTTC. This sequence encodes CATTGGSYEQYF. The whole variable domain, filled in from reference TRBV28 and TRBJ2-7, reads DVKVTQSSRYLVKRTGEKVFLECVQDMDHENMFWYRQDPGLGLRLIYFSYDVKMKEKGDIPEGYSVSREKKERFSLILESASTNQTSMYLCATTGGSYEQYFGPGTRLTVT.

The CDR3 protein is CASSQDSGTASNTGELFF. In nucleotides, the CDR3 is TGCGCCAGCAGCCAAGATTCAGGGACAGCCTCGAACACCGGGGAGCTGTTTTTT. The chain employs TRBV4-1 and TRBJ2-2; TRBD1 matches at 7 bases. Germline values: CDR1 MGHRA, CDR2 YSYEKL. Trimming cost V 0 bases and J 0 bases; bases outside gene matches: 7. The CDR3 runs to 18 residues.

This clone was seen a single time. Written as DNA, the CDR3 is TGTGCCAGTAGTACTAAGCGGGATTCAGATACGCAGTATTTT. It codes for CASSTKRDSDTQYF. The rearrangement joins TRBV19 to TRBJ2-3; 7 bases match TRBD2. The J segment lost 4 bases and the V segment lost 4 bases, leaving 5 bases of the junction unmatched. CDR3 size: 14 residues. Germline V CDR1 and CDR2: LNHDA, SQIVND (reference sequence).

This clone came up once. The rearrangement links TRBV7-2 to TRBJ2-1; 11 bases map to TRBD2. Germline CDR1 reads SGHTA; CDR2 reads FQGNSA. The CDR3 totals 15 residues. V dropped 3 bases and J dropped 4; count of bases not matched to a gene: 2. The CDR3 protein is CASSFPSGRYNEQFF. The DNA for the CDR3 is TGTGCCAGCAGCTTCCCTAGCGGGAGGTACAATGAGCAGTTCTTC.

The V gene is TRBV27, the J gene TRBJ2-7; maybe TRBD2 (6 bases). The CDR3 contains 16 residues. The V gene's germline CDR1 is MNHEY and CDR2 SMNVEV (reference sequence). V was pared by 2 bases and J by 2 bases, with 16 bases between. Here the CDR3 DNA reads TGTGCCAGCAGTTTAGACCCGGGGGACCTTACCTACGAGCAGTACTTC. It specifies CASSLDPGDLTYEQYF.

This CDR3 reads CASSLGPRGSGNTIYF. CDR3 in DNA: TGTGCCAGCAGCTTAGGTCCCCGCGGGTCTGGAAACACCATATATTTT. The V call is TRBV7-3, the J call TRBJ1-3; D not certain. The CDR3 spans 16 residues. Germline values: CDR1 SGHTA, CDR2 FQGTGA. Trimming removed 2 bases from V and 1 base from J, with 12 bases in between.

V and J are TRBV13 and TRBJ2-1; a weak D match, TRBD1 (6 bases). V lost 5 bases to trimming and J lost 2 bases, with 16 bases between them. CDR3 length equals 16 residues. Germline V gives CDR1 PRHDT, CDR2 FYEKMQ (reference sequence). DNA of the CDR3: TGTGCCAGCAGCCCAGGGGTCCCGAGAACCTACAATGAGCAGTTCTTC. This sequence encodes CASSPGVPRTYNEQFF.

This clone was picked up one time. The chain recombines TRBV14 with TRBJ2-5; TRBD1 matches 8 bases. The CDR3 consists of 15 residues. V shed 4 bases and J 4 bases; nucleotides not matched to a gene: 8. The germline gives CDR1 SGHDN, CDR2 FVKESK. CDR3 sequence reads: CASSLEVGTGETQYF. CDR3 DNA sequence: TGTGCCAGCAGCCTAGAAGTCGGGACAGGAGAGACCCAGTACTTC.

V usage is TRBV24-1 and J usage is TRBJ2-7; TRBD1 might be the D (6 bases). V was cut by 10 bases and J by 3 bases, with 9 bases left in between. This CDR3 is built from 11 residues. Germline V gene sequence: CDR1 KGHDR, CDR2 SFDVKD. The CDR3 here is CATRDNYEQYF. In DNA form, the CDR3 reads TGTGCCACTAGGGACAACTACGAGCAGTACTTC.

The V and J genes are TRBV9 and TRBJ1-3, with 7 bases lining up with TRBD1. The CDR3 runs to 15 residues. Germline loops: CDR1 SGDLS, CDR2 YYNGEE. With V trimmed by 0 bases and J by 1 base, 1 base remained unmatched. The CDR3 coding sequence is TGTGCCAGCAGCGTAGGGGACAGATCTGGAAACACCATATATTTT. Translating it yields CASSVGDRSGNTIYF.

In DNA form, the CDR3 reads TGTGCCAGCAGCGTAATGGGAGGGGGTCCGGACTACGAGCAGTACTTC. This translates into CASSVMGGGPDYEQYF. The chain is built from TRBV9 and TRBJ2-7, with D tentatively TRBD2 (7 bases). CDR1 is SGDLS, CDR2 YYNGEE, per germline. Deletions cut 1 base from V and 3 bases from J, with 17 bases between. The CDR3 sequence is 16 residues long.

This clone occurred many times. This same CDR3 is encoded by further DNA sequences in the sample. The chain joins TRBV5-1 to TRBJ2-3; tentatively, D is TRBD1 (6 bases). Trimming took 0 bases from V and 4 from J, leaving 9 bases between them. This CDR3 is built from 14 residues. Looked up from germline, CDR1 is SGHRS and CDR2 is YFSETQ. The CDR3 is CASSLAPGADTQYF. The CDR3 nucleotides are TGCGCCAGCAGCTTGGCGCCAGGGGCAGATACGCAGTATTTT.